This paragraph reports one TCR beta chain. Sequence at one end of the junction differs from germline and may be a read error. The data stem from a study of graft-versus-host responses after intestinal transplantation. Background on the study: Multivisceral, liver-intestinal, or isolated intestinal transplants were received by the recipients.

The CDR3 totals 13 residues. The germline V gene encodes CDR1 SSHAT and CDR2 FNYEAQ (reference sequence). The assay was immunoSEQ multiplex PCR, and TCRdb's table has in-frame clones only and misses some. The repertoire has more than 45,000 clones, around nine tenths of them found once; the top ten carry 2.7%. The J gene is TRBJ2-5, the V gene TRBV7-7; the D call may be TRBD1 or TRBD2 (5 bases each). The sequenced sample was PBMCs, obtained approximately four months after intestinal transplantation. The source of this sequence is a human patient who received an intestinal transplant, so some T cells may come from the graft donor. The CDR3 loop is CASSSTRGETQYF. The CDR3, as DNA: TGTGCTAGCAGCTCTACTAGGGGAGAGACCCAGTACTTC. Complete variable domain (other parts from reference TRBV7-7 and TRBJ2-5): GAGVSQSPRYKVTKRGQDVTLRCDPISSHATLYWYQQALGQGPEFLTYFNYEAQPDKSGLPSDRFSAERPEGSISTLTIQRTEQRDSAMYRCASSSTRGETQYFGPGTRLLVL.